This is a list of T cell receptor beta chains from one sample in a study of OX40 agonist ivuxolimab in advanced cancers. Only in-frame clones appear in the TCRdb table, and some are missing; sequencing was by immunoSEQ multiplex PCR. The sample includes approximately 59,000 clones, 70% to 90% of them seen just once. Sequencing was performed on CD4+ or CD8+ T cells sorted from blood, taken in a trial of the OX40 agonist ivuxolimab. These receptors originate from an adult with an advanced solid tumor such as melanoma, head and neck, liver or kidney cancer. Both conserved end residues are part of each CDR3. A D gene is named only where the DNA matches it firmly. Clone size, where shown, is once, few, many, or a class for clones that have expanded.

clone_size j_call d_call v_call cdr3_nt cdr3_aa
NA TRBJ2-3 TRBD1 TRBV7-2 TGTGCCAGCAGCCCTACAACCGAGACCGGGACAGACACAGATACGCAGTATTTT CASSPTTETGTDTDTQYF
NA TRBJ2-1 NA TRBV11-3 TGTGCCAGCAGCGGTTCTAGCGCTAGCTCCTACAATGAGCAGTTCTTC CASSGSSASSYNEQFF
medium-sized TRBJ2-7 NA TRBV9 TGTGCCAGCAGCGTAGGTAGCGGCTCCTACGAGCAGTACTTC CASSVGSGSYEQYF
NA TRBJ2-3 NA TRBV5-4 TGTGCCAGCAGCCAAATGAGAGATACGCAGTATTTT CASSQMRDTQYF
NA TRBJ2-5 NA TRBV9 TGTGCCAGCAGCGTAGGGACCACCCAAGAGACCCAGTACTTC CASSVGTTQETQYF
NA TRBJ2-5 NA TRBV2 TGTGCCAGAGGACAGAAAGAGACCCAGTACTTC CARGQKETQYF
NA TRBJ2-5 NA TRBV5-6 TGTGCCAGCAGCTTGGGACGGGTCCAAGAGACCCAGTACTTC CASSLGRVQETQYF
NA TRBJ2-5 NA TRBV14 TGTGCCAGCAGCCGGGACTGGGACCAAGAGACCCAGTACTTC CASSRDWDQETQYF
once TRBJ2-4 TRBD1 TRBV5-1 TGCGCCAGCAGCTTGCAGCCCCAGGGGGCAGTAAACATTCAGTACTTC CASSLQPQGAVNIQYF
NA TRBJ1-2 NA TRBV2 TGTGCCAGCAGACCCGGGGGGGGACAATGGGGCTATGGCTACACCTTC CASRPGGGQWGYGYTF
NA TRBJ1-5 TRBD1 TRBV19 TGTGCCAGTAGTACCCTCGGGACAGGGACGGGGCAGCCCCAGCATTTT CASSTLGTGTGQPQHF
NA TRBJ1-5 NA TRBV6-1 TGTGCCAGCAGCCCTCGGACAGATCAGCCCCAGCATTTT CASSPRTDQPQHF
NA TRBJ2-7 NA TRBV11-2 TGTGCCAGCACCCCTTCGGGCGAGATGGACGAGCAGTACTTC CASTPSGEMDEQYF
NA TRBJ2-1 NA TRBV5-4 TGTGCCAGCAGCCTGAGTTTCGGATCGAGGGAGGTAAGCGGCAATGAGCAGTTCTTC CASSLSFGSREVSGNEQFF
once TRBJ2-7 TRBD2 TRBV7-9 TGTGCCAGCAGCCTCACTCCGGGACTAGACTACGAGCAGTACTTC CASSLTPGLDYEQYF
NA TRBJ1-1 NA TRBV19 TGTGCCAGTAGCCCGACAGACCTTCCTGAAGCTTTCTTT CASSPTDLPEAFF
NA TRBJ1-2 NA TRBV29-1 TGCAGCGTTGGGGTCCCGGGGGGGAATGGCTACACCTTC CSVGVPGGNGYTF
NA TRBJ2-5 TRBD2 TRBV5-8 TGTGCCAGCAGCTTGGGACTAGCGGGAGAGGGGCGAGAGACCCAGTACTTC CASSLGLAGEGRETQYF
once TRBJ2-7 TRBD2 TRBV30 TGTGCCTGGCGACCGCGGACTAGCCCGGCGGGAGAGCAGTACTTC CAWRPRTSPAGEQYF
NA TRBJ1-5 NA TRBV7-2 TGTGCCAGCAGCTTAGTCGATTCGCAGGTCAATCAGCCCCAGCATTTT CASSLVDSQVNQPQHF
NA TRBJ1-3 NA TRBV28 TGTGCCAGTAACACGGCCTACTCTGGAAACACCATATATTTT CASNTAYSGNTIYF
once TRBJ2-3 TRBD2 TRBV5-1 TGCGCCAGCAGCTTGGATTCTAGCGGGACCACAGATACGCAGTATTTT CASSLDSSGTTDTQYF